The 23 T cell receptor beta chains given below trace back to one sample, sequenced in a study of T cells in Graves' hyperthyroidism and ophthalmopathy. Amplification yielded TCR beta CDR3 regions, with RNA transcripts as the source. RT-PCR in the first round (using the HTBI primer set) targeted the TCR CDR3. MiXCR, run by TCRdb on the multiplex PCR reads, gives a single entry per CDR3 protein. There are 560,000 or so distinct CDR3 sequences in the sample; 15% to 20% occur only once, and 47% lies in the top ten. Material for sequencing was blood. The receptors were sampled from a man aged 35 to 55 with Graves' ophthalmopathy.

This clonotype turned up a few times. The rearrangement links TRBV6-5 to TRBJ2-6; D not resolved. This CDR3 contains 16 residues. V lost 2 bases and J 0 bases, leaving 8 bases between the germline ends. Germline V gene lookup returns CDR1 MNHEY and CDR2 SVGAGI. The CDR3 DNA sequence: TGTGCCAGCAGTTACGTTATGACCTCTGGGGCCAACGTCCTGACTTTC. It translates to CASSYVMTSGANVLTF.

This clonotype was detected a few times. This chain links TRBV4-2 with TRBJ2-7, with a weak D call TRBD2 (6 bases). The CDR3 runs to 12 residues. Trimming pared 1 base from V and 9 bases from J, leaving 10 bases between. The germline V gene encodes CDR1 LGHNA and CDR2 YNFKEQ. The chain's CDR3 is CASSQGLARQYF. Here the CDR3 DNA reads TGTGCCAGCAGCCAAGGGCTAGCGCGGCAGTACTTC.

The chain combines TRBV19 with TRBJ1-5; 9 bases line up with TRBD1. Germline values: CDR1 LNHDA, CDR2 SQIVND (reference sequence). The CDR3 runs 14 residues. The junction had 7 bases not matched to a gene; V was cut back by 9 bases and J by 4 bases. The CDR3, as DNA: TGTGCCAGCCGTGGGACAGGGCAAAATCAGCCCCAGCATTTT. It is translated as CASRGTGQNQPQHF.

This clonotype was picked up many times. The CDR3 nucleotides are TGCAGTGCCCAGGGTGCGGGAGGATCCTCCTACGAGCAGTACTTC. Its protein is CSAQGAGGSSYEQYF. This chain uses TRBV20-1 with TRBJ2-7; 8 bases line up with TRBD2. Germline assignment: CDR1 DFQATT and CDR2 SNEGSKA (reference sequence). The CDR3 runs 15 residues. Trimming at V came to 6 bases and at J to 0 bases, leaving 10 bases not matched to a gene.

This clonotype came up a few times. The V call is TRBV20-1, the J call TRBJ2-1, with D maybe TRBD2 (6 bases). CDR1 is DFQATT, CDR2 SNEGSKA, per germline (reference sequence). The V gene lost 0 bases and the J gene lost 1 base, with 13 bases spanning the gap. The CDR3 is made up of 16 amino acids. For the CDR3, the DNA is TGCAGTGCTAGAGATAAGTCGGAGGGGTCCTACAATGAGCAGTTCTTC. This translates into CSARDKSEGSYNEQFF.

This chain uses TRBV28 with TRBJ2-5; the D gene is possibly TRBD2 (5 bases). CDR1 is MDHEN and CDR2 is SYDVKM in the germline V gene. CDR3 length equals 15 residues. Trimming left V 6 bases short and J 0 bases short, with 14 bases between. CDR3 sequence: CASSPGEPHQETQYF. CDR3 DNA: TGTGCCAGCAGCCCTGGGGAGCCCCACCAAGAGACCCAGTACTTC.

The chain uses TRBV7-2 and TRBJ1-2; maybe TRBD1 (6 bases). Per germline, CDR1 SGHTA and CDR2 FQGNSA. This CDR3 spans 13 amino acids. Trimming left V 4 bases short and J 4 bases short, with 10 bases between. The CDR3 region is CASSSKGGYGYTF. The CDR3 nucleotides are TGTGCCAGCAGCTCAAAGGGGGGCTATGGCTACACCTTC.

The genes are TRBV9 and TRBJ1-1, with a tentative D call TRBD1 (5 bases). V was cut by 0 bases and J by 2 bases, with 11 bases left in between. CDR3 length: 15 residues. Germline values: CDR1 SGDLS, CDR2 YYNGEE. The CDR3 sequence is CASSVGTLGNTEAFF. As DNA, the CDR3 is TGTGCCAGCAGCGTAGGGACACTCGGTAACACTGAAGCTTTCTTT.

V usage is TRBV6-2 or TRBV6-3 and J usage is TRBJ1-1, with 9 positions matching TRBD1. The germline V gene has CDR1 MNHEY and CDR2 SVGEGT. The CDR3 runs to 14 residues. With 6 bases clipped from V and 1 base from J, the junction kept 3 bases outside the gene matches. The CDR3 reads CASRTTGGNTEAFF. The CDR3 bases are TGTGCCAGCAGGACGACAGGGGGGAACACTGAAGCTTTCTTT.

This clonotype was counted many times. The chain combines TRBV2 with TRBJ2-5, with 9 bases that match TRBD2. Germline CDR1 SNHLY, CDR2 FYNNEI. CDR3 length: 14 amino acids. With V trimmed by 5 bases and J by 4 bases, 5 bases remained unmatched. The CDR3 loop is CASSPAGGGETQYF. In nucleotides, the CDR3 is TGTGCCAGCAGTCCCGCGGGGGGGGGAGAGACCCAGTACTTC.

This clonotype was seen many times. The chain has TRBV18 and TRBJ2-1; 10 bases agree with TRBD2. With V trimmed by 5 bases and J by 7 bases, 11 bases remained unmatched. The CDR3 contains 16 residues. The germline gives CDR1 KGHSH, CDR2 LQKENI. The CDR3 DNA reads as TGTGCCAGCTCAACGACTAGCGGGCCCCCCCAGAATGAGCAGTTCTTC. Its translation: CASSTTSGPPQNEQFF.

The J gene is TRBJ1-1, the V gene TRBV7-9; D not certain. Looked up from germline, CDR1 is SEHNR and CDR2 is FQNEAQ (reference sequence). The length of the CDR3 is 14 residues. Trimming took off 5 bases at V and 0 bases at J, with 10 bases between the two ends. The CDR3 reads CASSPAAVNTEAFF. CDR3 DNA sequence: TGTGCCAGCAGCCCGGCGGCGGTGAACACTGAAGCTTTCTTT.

Many counts were recorded for this clonotype. This sequence joins TRBV11-1 and TRBJ2-3; D might be TRBD2 (5 bases). CDR3 length: 16 amino acids. Germline V gene sequence: CDR1 SGHAT, CDR2 FQDESV (reference sequence). V was shortened by 2 bases and J by 4 bases, with 16 bases between the two germline ends. The CDR3 reads CASSLSEGVQADTQYF. The CDR3, as DNA: TGTGCCAGCAGCTTAAGTGAGGGAGTCCAAGCAGATACGCAGTATTTT.

This clonotype has only a few counts. This chain joins TRBV20-1 and TRBJ2-7, with unresolved D. The germline V gene encodes CDR1 DFQATT and CDR2 SNEGSKA (reference sequence). CDR3 length equals 14 residues. Trimming cost V 6 bases and J 0 bases, with 15 bases left between them. The CDR3: CSAPSAVSSYEQYF. CDR3 DNA: TGCAGTGCCCCCAGCGCGGTGAGCTCCTACGAGCAGTACTTC.

For this clonotype: A much more abundant neighbour one base away suggests this may be a read error. This chain connects TRBV30 to TRBJ2-7; no clear D gene. Trimming left V 7 bases short and J 4 bases short, with 17 bases between. The germline V gene encodes CDR1 GTSNPN and CDR2 SVGIG (reference sequence). The CDR3 covers 13 residues. The CDR3 protein is CALVETRDYEQYF. DNA for the CDR3: TGTGCCTTGGTGGAGACAAGAGATTACGAGCAGTACTTC.

The chain links TRBV28 to TRBJ2-3; weak D call: TRBD2 (5 bases). Germline CDR1 reads MDHEN; CDR2 reads SYDVKM. With 2 bases removed from V and 0 bases from J, the gap between germline ends came to 12 bases. CDR3 length: 16 amino acids. This CDR3 is CASSLRGLPSTDTQYF. The CDR3 nucleotides read TGTGCCAGCAGTTTACGGGGTCTTCCCAGCACAGATACGCAGTATTTT.

This sequence joins TRBV30 and TRBJ2-5; perhaps TRBD1 as D (6 bases). V was shortened by 3 bases and J by 5 bases, with 13 bases between the two germline ends. The CDR3 is 13 residues long. Germline values: CDR1 GTSNPN, CDR2 SVGIG (reference sequence). In DNA form, the CDR3 reads TGTGCCTGGAGCCAGGGGCTTTCGGAGACCCAGTACTTC. Translated: CAWSQGLSETQYF.

This chain connects TRBV5-1 to TRBJ1-2; unclear D gene. Per germline, CDR1 SGHRS and CDR2 YFSETQ. CDR3 size: 16 residues. V was shortened by 4 bases and J by 1 base, with 17 bases between the two germline ends. CDR3 bases: TGCGCCAGCAGCGGGAACCCCGGAGCTGGTAACTATGGCTACACCTTC. Protein sequence: CASSGNPGAGNYGYTF.

This clonotype was recorded a few times. The chain has TRBV13 and TRBJ2-7; 10 bases align to TRBD1. From germline, CDR1 is PRHDT and CDR2 FYEKMQ (reference sequence). J was trimmed by 6 bases and V by 5 bases; bases with no gene match: 7. This CDR3 region has 14 residues. DNA of the CDR3: TGTGCCAGCAGCGCCGGGACAGGGGCTTCCGAGCAGTACTTC. Its translation is CASSAGTGASEQYF.

This clonotype was counted only a few times. The chain joins TRBV5-1 to TRBJ2-1; 13 positions match TRBD2. The CDR3 covers 16 residues. Trimming removed 4 bases from V and 6 bases from J; junction bases left unmatched: 7. CDR1 is SGHRS, CDR2 YFSETQ, per germline. In nucleotides, the CDR3 is TGCGCCAGCAGCCAACCGGGACTAGCGGGGTTCAATGAGCAGTTCTTC. This gives the protein CASSQPGLAGFNEQFF.

This clonotype was seen a handful of times. The V and J genes are TRBV5-4 and TRBJ2-1, with 10 bases identical to TRBD2. The length of the CDR3 is 15 residues. Germline V CDR1 and CDR2: SGHNT, YYREEE (reference sequence). Trimming cost V 5 bases and J 5 bases; bases outside gene matches: 7. CDR3 in amino acids: CASRTGTSAHNEQFF. Written as DNA, the CDR3 is TGTGCCAGCAGGACCGGGACTAGCGCCCACAATGAGCAGTTCTTC.

Concerning this clonotype: Given a much more abundant clone one base away, this may be a read error. The chain carries TRBV3-1 and TRBJ1-1; TRBD1 might be the D (6 bases). Per the germline V gene, CDR1 is LGHDT and CDR2 is YNNKEL (reference sequence). CDR3 length equals 15 residues. The CDR3 DNA follows: TGTGCCAGCAGCCGCTCGACAGGAATGAACACTGGAGCTTTCTTT. It is translated as CASSRSTGMNTGAFF. Supplemented by reference TRBV3-1 and TRBJ1-1, the full variable domain reads DTAVSQTPKYLVTQMGNDKSIKCEQNLGHDTMYWYKQDSKKFLKIMFSYNNKELIINETVPNRFSPKSPDKAHLNLHINSLELGDSAVYFCASSRSTGMNTGAFFGQGTRLTVV.

This clonotype was observed at least ten times. The chain links TRBV12-3 or TRBV12-4 to TRBJ1-5; 8 positions agree with TRBD1. Trimming removed 6 bases from V and 5 bases from J; junction bases left unmatched: 9. The CDR3 has 15 residues. The CDR3 region is CASRGGQVGDQPQHF. Written as DNA, the CDR3 is TGTGCCAGCAGGGGGGGACAGGTCGGGGATCAGCCCCAGCATTTT.